These 5 T cell receptor beta chains came from one sample sequenced in a study of blood T cells in healthy people across ages. Through a sample-barcoded 5' primer and a J-beta primer mix, a second PCR was run for 7 to 11 cycles. Each CDR3 protein is one row after TCRdb ran MiXCR on the 5' RACE reads. The sample contains hundreds of thousands of distinct CDR3 sequences, approximately 52% of which appear only once. The source material was blood. These receptors originate from an elderly woman in good health.

This chain joins TRBV20-1 and TRBJ2-5; D uncertain. CDR1 is DFQATT, CDR2 SNEGSKA, per germline (reference sequence). CDR3 length: 12 amino acids. Trimming removed 1 base from V and 0 bases from J, with 3 bases in between. CDR3 nucleotide sequence: TGCAGTGCTAGAGTGCACCAAGAGACCCAGTACTTC. This encodes CSARVHQETQYF.

Many counts were recorded for this clonotype. The chain joins TRBV28 to TRBJ2-7; D gene uncertain. The CDR3 totals 15 residues. V was cut by 2 bases and J by 0 bases, with 11 bases left in between. The germline gives CDR1 MDHEN, CDR2 SYDVKM. In nucleotides, the CDR3 is TGTGCCAGCAGTTTAATCGACAAGAGCTCCTACGAGCAGTACTTC. Amino acid sequence: CASSLIDKSSYEQYF.

The genes are TRBV29-1 and TRBJ1-1; D possibly corresponds to TRBD1 (5 bases). In germline, CDR1 is SQVTM, CDR2 ANQGSEA. V dropped 6 bases and J dropped 11 bases, with 22 bases sitting between them. The CDR3 runs to 13 residues. CDR3 DNA sequence: TGCAGCGTCCTGGCTTCTTCAGGGCGCGGGGCTTTCTTT. Translated, it gives CSVLASSGRGAFF.

The sample holds many counts of this clonotype. The chain has TRBV7-3 and TRBJ2-1; perhaps TRBD2 as D (6 bases). Deletions cut 4 bases from V and 6 bases from J, with 10 bases between. This CDR3 region has 13 residues. The germline CDR1 and CDR2 sequences are SGHTA and FQGTGA. CDR3 protein: CASSSTSINEQFF. The CDR3 DNA is TGTGCCAGCAGCTCTACTAGCATCAATGAGCAGTTCTTC.

This chain connects TRBV7-2 to TRBJ2-3, with TRBD2 matching 10 bases. Looked up from germline, CDR1 is SGHTA and CDR2 is FQGNSA. The CDR3 is made up of 17 amino acids. J gave up 1 base and V 4 bases, and 8 bases lay outside the gene matches. For the CDR3, the DNA is TGTGCCAGCAGCTCACCTCGGACTAGCGGCCGCACAGATACGCAGTATTTT. This gives the protein CASSSPRTSGRTDTQYF. Complete variable domain (other parts from reference TRBV7-2 and TRBJ2-3): GAGVSQSPSNKVTEKGKDVELRCDPISGHTALYWYRQSLGQGLEFLIYFQGNSAPDKSGLPSDRFSAERTGGSVSTLTIQRTQQEDSAVYLCASSSPRTSGRTDTQYFGPGTRLTVL.